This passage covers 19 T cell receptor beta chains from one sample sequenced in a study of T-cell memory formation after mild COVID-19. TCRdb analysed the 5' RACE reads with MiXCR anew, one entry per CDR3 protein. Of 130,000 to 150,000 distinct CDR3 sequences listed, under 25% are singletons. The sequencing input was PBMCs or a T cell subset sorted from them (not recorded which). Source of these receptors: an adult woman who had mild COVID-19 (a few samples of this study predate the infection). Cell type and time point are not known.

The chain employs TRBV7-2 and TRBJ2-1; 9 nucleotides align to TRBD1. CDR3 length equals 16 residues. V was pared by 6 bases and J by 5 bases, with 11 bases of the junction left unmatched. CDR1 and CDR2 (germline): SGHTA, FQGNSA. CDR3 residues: CASSYPRTGVNNEQFF. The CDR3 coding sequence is TGTGCCAGCAGTTACCCCCGGACAGGGGTAAACAATGAGCAGTTCTTC.

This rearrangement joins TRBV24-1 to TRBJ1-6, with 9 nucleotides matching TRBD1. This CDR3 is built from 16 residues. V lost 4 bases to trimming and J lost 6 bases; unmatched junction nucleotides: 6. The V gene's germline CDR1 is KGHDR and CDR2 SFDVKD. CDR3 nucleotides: TGTGCCACCAGTGAATCGGGACAGGGAGCTAATTCACCCCTCCACTTT. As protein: CATSESGQGANSPLHF.

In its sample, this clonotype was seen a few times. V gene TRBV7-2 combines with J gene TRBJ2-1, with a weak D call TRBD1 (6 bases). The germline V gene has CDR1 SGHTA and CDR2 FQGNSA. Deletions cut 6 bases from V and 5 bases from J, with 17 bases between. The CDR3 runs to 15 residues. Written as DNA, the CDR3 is TGTGCCAGCAGACAGGGAAGAATACTGAACAATGAGCAGTTCTTC. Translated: CASRQGRILNNEQFF.

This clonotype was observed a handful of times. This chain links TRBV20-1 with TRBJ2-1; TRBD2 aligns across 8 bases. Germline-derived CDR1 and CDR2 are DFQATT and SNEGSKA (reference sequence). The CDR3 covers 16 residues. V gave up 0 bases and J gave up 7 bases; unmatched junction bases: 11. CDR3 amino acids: CSARDLQAGVENEQFF. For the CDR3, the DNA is TGCAGTGCTAGAGATCTCCAAGCGGGAGTGGAAAATGAGCAGTTCTTC.

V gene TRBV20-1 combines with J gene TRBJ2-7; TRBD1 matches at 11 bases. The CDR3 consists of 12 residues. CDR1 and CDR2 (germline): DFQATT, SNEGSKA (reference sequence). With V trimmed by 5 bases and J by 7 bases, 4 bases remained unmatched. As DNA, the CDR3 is TGCAGTGCTCGGACAGGGGGCTCGGAGCAGTACTTC. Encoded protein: CSARTGGSEQYF.

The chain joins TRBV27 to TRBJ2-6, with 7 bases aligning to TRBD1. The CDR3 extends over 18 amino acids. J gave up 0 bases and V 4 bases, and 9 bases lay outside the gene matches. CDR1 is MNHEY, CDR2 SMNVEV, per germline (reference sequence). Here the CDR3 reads CASSSPTGIFSGANVLTF. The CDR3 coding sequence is TGTGCCAGCAGTTCCCCGACAGGGATCTTCTCTGGGGCCAACGTCCTGACTTTC.

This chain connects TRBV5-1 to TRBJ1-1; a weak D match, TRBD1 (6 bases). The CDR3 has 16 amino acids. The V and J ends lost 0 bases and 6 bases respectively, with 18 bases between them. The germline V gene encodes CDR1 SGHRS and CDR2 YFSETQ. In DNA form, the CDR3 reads TGCGCCAGCAGCTTGGAAGCAGGGGCGAAGGGGGCTGAAGCTTTCTTT. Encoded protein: CASSLEAGAKGAEAFF.

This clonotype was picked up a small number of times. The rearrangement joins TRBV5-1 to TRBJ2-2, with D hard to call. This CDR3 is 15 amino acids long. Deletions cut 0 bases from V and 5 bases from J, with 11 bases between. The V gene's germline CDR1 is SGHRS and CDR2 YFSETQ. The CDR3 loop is CASSLAELQTGELFF. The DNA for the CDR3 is TGCGCCAGCAGCTTGGCTGAGCTACAGACCGGGGAGCTGTTTTTT.

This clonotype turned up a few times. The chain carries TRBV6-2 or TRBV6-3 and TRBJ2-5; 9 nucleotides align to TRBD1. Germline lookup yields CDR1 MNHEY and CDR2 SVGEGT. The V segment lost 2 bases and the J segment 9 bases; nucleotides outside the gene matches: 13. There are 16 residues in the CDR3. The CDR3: CASSYPTGGTKGAQYF. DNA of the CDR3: TGTGCCAGCAGTTACCCGACAGGGGGTACAAAGGGGGCCCAGTACTTC.

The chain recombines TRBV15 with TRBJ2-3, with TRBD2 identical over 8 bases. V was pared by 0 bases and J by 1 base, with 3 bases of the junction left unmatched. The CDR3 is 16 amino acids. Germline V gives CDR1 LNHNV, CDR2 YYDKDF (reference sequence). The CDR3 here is CATSRDPAGGTDTQYF. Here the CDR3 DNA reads TGTGCCACCAGCAGAGATCCAGCGGGGGGCACAGATACGCAGTATTTT.

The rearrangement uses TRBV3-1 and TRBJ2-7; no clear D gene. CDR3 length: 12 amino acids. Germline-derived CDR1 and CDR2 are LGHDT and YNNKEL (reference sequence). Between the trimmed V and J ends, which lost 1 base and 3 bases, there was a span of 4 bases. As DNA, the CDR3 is TGTGCCAGCAGCCAAGCTGGCTACGAGCAGTACTTC. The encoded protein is CASSQAGYEQYF.

The CDR3 DNA reads as TGTGCCAGCAGTTACGGAGTAGCGGGAAGACAAGAGACCCAGTACTTC. Encoded protein: CASSYGVAGRQETQYF. The J gene is TRBJ2-5, the V gene TRBV6-2 or TRBV6-3; TRBD2 agrees at 8 bases. Germline V lookup: CDR1 MNHEY, CDR2 SVGEGT. The V gene end was trimmed by 2 bases and the J gene end by 2 bases; junction bases not matched to a gene: 7. This CDR3 region has 16 residues.

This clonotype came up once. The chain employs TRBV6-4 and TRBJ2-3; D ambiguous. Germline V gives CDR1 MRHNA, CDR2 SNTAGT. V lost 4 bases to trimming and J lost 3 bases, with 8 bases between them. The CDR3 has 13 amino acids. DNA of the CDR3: TGTGCCAGCAGTGGGAACCCAACAGATACGCAGTATTTT. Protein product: CASSGNPTDTQYF.

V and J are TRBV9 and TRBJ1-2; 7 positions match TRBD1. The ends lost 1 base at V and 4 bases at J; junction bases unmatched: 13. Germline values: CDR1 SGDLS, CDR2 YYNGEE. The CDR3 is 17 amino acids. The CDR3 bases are TGTGCCAGCAGCGTATTTGGGTCCCAGGGACAGTCCTATGGCTACACCTTC. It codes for CASSVFGSQGQSYGYTF. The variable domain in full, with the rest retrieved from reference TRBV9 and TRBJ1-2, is DSGVTQTPKHLITATGQRVTLRCSPRSGDLSVYWYQQSLDQGLQFLIQYYNGEERAKGNILERFSAQQFPDLHSELNLSSLELGDSALYFCASSVFGSQGQSYGYTFGSGTRLTVV.

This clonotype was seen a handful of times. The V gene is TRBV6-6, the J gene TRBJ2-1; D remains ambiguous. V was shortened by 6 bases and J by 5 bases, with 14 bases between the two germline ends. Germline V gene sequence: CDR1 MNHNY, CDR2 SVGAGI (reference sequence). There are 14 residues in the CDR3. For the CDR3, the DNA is TGTGCCAGCAGCCTCCCGCCTAGACACAATGAGCAGTTCTTC. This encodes CASSLPPRHNEQFF.

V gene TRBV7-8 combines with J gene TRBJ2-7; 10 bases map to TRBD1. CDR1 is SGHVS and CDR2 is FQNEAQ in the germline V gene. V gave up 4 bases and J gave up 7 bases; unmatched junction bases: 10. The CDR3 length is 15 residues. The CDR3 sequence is CASSSYRDRGWEQYF. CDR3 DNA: TGTGCCAGCAGCTCTTACCGGGACAGGGGATGGGAGCAGTACTTC.

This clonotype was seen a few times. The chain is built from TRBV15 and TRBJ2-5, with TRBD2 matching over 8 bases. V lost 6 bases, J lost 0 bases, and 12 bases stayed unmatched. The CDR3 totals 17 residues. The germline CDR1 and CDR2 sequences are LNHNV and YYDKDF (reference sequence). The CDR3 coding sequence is TGTGCCACCAGTCCCCCTCCGGGACTAGACTACCAAGAGACCCAGTACTTC. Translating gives CATSPPPGLDYQETQYF.

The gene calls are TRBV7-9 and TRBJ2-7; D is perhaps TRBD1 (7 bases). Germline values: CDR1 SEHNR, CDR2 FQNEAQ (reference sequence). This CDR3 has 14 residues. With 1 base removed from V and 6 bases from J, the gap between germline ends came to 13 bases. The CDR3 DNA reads TGTGCCAGCAGCTTAGGGAGGGACAGCTTCGAGCAGTACTTC. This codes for CASSLGRDSFEQYF.

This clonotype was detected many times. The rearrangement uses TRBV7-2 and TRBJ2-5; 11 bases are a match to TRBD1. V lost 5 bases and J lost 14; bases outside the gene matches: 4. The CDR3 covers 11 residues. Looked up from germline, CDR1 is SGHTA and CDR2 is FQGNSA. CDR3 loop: CASSPGQGAYF. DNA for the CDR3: TGTGCCAGCAGCCCAGGACAGGGGGCATACTTC. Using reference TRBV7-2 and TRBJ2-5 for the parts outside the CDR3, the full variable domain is GAGVSQSPSNKVTEKGKDVELRCDPISGHTALYWYRQSLGQGLEFLIYFQGNSAPDKSGLPSDRFSAERTGGSVSTLTIQRTQQEDSAVYLCASSPGQGAYFGPGTRLLVL.